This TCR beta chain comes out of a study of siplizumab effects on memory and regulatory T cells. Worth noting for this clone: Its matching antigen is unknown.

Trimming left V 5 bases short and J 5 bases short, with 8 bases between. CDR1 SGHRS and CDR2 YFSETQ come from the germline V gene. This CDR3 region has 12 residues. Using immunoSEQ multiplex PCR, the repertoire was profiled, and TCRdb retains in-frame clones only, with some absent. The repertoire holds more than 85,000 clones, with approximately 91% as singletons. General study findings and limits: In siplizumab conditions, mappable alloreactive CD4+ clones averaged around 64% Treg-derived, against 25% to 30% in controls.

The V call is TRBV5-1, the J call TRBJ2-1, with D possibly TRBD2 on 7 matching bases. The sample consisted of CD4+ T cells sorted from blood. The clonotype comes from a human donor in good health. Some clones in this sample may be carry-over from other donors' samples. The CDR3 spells CASRGGDNEQFF. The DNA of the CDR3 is TGCGCCAGCAGAGGGGGGGACAATGAGCAGTTCTTC.